A single sample is the source of the 29 T cell receptor beta chains below, sequenced in a study of blood T cells in healthy people across ages. A sample-barcoded 5' primer and a J-beta primer mix were used in a second PCR of about 6 to 11 cycles. TCRdb reprocessed the 5' RACE reads with MiXCR, giving one entry per CDR3 protein. Counted here are roughly 500,000 distinct CDR3 sequences, approximately 25% occurring once; the ten biggest clones make up 8.7%. This sample also belongs to another study, concerning T cells of mothers and their children.

The sequenced material came from blood. All receptors come from a boy aged 5-17 years in good health.

This clonotype has more than one count but fewer than ten. This chain links TRBV15 with TRBJ2-1; D is perhaps TRBD2 (6 bases). This CDR3 contains 15 residues. Deletions cut 1 base from V and 3 bases from J, with 10 bases between. Germline-derived CDR1 and CDR2 are LNHNV and YYDKDF (reference sequence). The CDR3 protein is CATSRAAGRYNEQFF. In DNA, the CDR3 is TGTGCCACCAGCAGAGCGGCGGGGCGCTACAATGAGCAGTTCTTC. Supplemented by reference TRBV15 and TRBJ2-1, the full variable domain reads DAMVIQNPRYQVTQFGKPVTLSCSQTLNHNVMYWYQQKSSQAPKLLFHYYDKDFNNEADTPDNFQSRRPNTSFCFLDIRSPGLGDTAMYLCATSRAAGRYNEQFFGPGTRLTVL.

The rearrangement joins TRBV20-1 to TRBJ2-7; no definite D call. Trimming removed 4 bases from V and 5 bases from J, with 18 bases in between. From germline, CDR1 is DFQATT and CDR2 SNEGSKA (reference sequence). The CDR3 is 14 residues long. CDR3 bases: TGCAGTGCTACCGGGCCGAAAAAGGCACACGAGCAGTACTTC. Protein: CSATGPKKAHEQYF.

The rearrangement joins TRBV18 to TRBJ2-7; 8 bases are shared with TRBD1. The junction had 12 bases not matched to a gene; V was cut back by 5 bases and J by 3 bases. CDR1 and CDR2 from the germline V gene are KGHSH and LQKENI. The CDR3 length is 16 residues. The CDR3 region is CASSWFTGGVDYEQYF. The DNA for the CDR3 is TGTGCCAGCTCATGGTTTACAGGGGGTGTAGACTACGAGCAGTACTTC.

The rearrangement joins TRBV5-1 to TRBJ2-1, with 8 bases matching TRBD1. The closer fit of TRBJ2-7 to the DNA end suggests the J call may be wrong. The CDR3 totals 13 residues. Germline loops: CDR1 SGHRS, CDR2 YFSETQ. The CDR3 bases are TGCGCCAGCAGCCGGGACAGGCACTACGAGCAGTACTTC. It is translated as CASSRDRHYEQYF.

The J gene is TRBJ2-3, the V gene TRBV7-6; 9 nucleotides match TRBD2. The CDR3 sequence is 15 residues long. J lost 6 bases, V lost 0 bases, and 4 bases had no gene match. Germline V gene lookup returns CDR1 SGHVS and CDR2 FNYEAQ. The DNA of the CDR3 is TGTGCCAGCAGCTTAGCGCGGGGGGGCGTGGATACGCAGTATTTT. It codes for CASSLARGGVDTQYF.

This clonotype was seen a handful of times. The V and J genes are TRBV6-6 and TRBJ1-2; weak D call: TRBD1 (5 bases). The CDR3 is 13 amino acids. Per germline, CDR1 MNHNY and CDR2 SVGAGI (reference sequence). Trimming pared 5 bases from V and 5 bases from J, leaving 12 bases between. This CDR3 reads CASSPRQPYGYTF. The CDR3 DNA reads as TGTGCCAGCAGTCCCCGACAGCCTTATGGCTACACCTTC.

V usage is TRBV28 and J usage is TRBJ2-3, with 8 bases that match TRBD2. The germline gives CDR1 MDHEN, CDR2 SYDVKM. Trimming cost V 6 bases and J 4 bases; bases outside gene matches: 15. CDR3 length: 17 amino acids. CDR3 protein: CASSPPVIAGYSDTQYF. The DNA of the CDR3 is TGTGCCAGCAGCCCCCCGGTAATAGCGGGATATTCAGATACGCAGTATTTT.

The chain recombines TRBV28 with TRBJ2-7; 10 bases align to TRBD1. Germline V lookup: CDR1 MDHEN, CDR2 SYDVKM. The CDR3 totals 14 residues. The trim removed 7 bases at V and 12 bases at J, leaving 15 bases unmatched. CDR3 sequence reads: CASTDRVDRGDGYF. In DNA, the CDR3 is TGTGCCAGCACCGACAGGGTGGACAGGGGGGATGGGTACTTC. Drawing the rest from reference TRBV28 and TRBJ2-7, the complete variable domain is DVKVTQSSRYLVKRTGEKVFLECVQDMDHENMFWYRQDPGLGLRLIYFSYDVKMKEKGDIPEGYSVSREKKERFSLILESASTNQTSMYLCASTDRVDRGDGYFGPGTRLTVT.

J is TRBJ1-4 and V is TRBV4-3; 7 nucleotides align to TRBD1. Looked up from germline, CDR1 is LGHNA and CDR2 is YSLEER. The CDR3 has 14 amino acids. The V segment lost 8 bases and the J segment 3 bases; nucleotides outside the gene matches: 6. The CDR3 nucleotides read TGCGCCAGCGCTTATGGGACAGCTAATGAAAAACTGTTTTTT. Translation gives CASAYGTANEKLFF.

Only a few counts were recorded for this clonotype. The DNA for the CDR3 is TGTGCCAGCAGCTACCCTTTGGGGGCGGGAGATACGCAGTATTTT. As protein: CASSYPLGAGDTQYF. The V and J genes are TRBV12-3 or TRBV12-4 and TRBJ2-3; maybe TRBD1 (6 bases). V was trimmed by 6 bases and J by 5 bases, leaving 18 bases between them. This CDR3 is built from 15 residues.

In DNA, the CDR3 is TGTGCCAGCAGCGCGTTAGGACAGGGGGAAGATGAAAAACTGTTTTTT. It yields the protein CASSALGQGEDEKLFF. J is TRBJ1-4 and V is TRBV9; the match to TRBD1 covers 10 bases. The CDR3 is 16 residues long. V lost 3 bases and J lost 6; bases outside the gene matches: 8. Germline-derived CDR1 and CDR2 are SGDLS and YYNGEE.

This clonotype was observed at least ten times. This chain links TRBV12-3 or TRBV12-4 with TRBJ2-1; D is ambiguous. The V and J ends lost 2 bases and 8 bases respectively, with 13 bases between them. The CDR3 has 14 residues. The CDR3 DNA reads TGTGCCAGCAGTTTAAGGGCAGATCGCGATGAGCAGTTCTTC. Encoded protein: CASSLRADRDEQFF.

The gene calls are TRBV7-9 and TRBJ2-1; 8 bases align to TRBD1. Germline CDR1 and CDR2: SEHNR and FQNEAQ (reference sequence). V shed 5 bases, J shed 6 bases, and the junction held 6 bases outside the gene matches. CDR3 length: 14 residues. DNA for the CDR3: TGTGCCAGCAGCCAGGGGGCTACGGGCAATGAGCAGTTCTTC. Its protein product is CASSQGATGNEQFF.

Ten or more counts support this clonotype. The V gene is TRBV29-1, the J gene TRBJ2-3, with 8 bases fitting TRBD2. V gave up 3 bases and J gave up 3 bases; unmatched junction bases: 5. Germline CDR1 is SQVTM and CDR2 is ANQGSEA. The CDR3 is 14 residues long. CDR3 loop: CSVDPSGSTDTQYF. CDR3 DNA sequence: TGCAGCGTTGATCCCAGCGGGAGTACAGATACGCAGTATTTT.

V gene TRBV3-1 combines with J gene TRBJ1-1, with 9 bases that match TRBD1. Germline V CDR1 and CDR2: LGHDT, YNNKEL (reference sequence). CDR3 size: 13 residues. With 8 bases clipped from V and 3 bases from J, the junction kept 4 bases outside the gene matches. The CDR3 coding sequence is TGTGCCAGCCGGACAGGGGATCACACTGAAGCTTTCTTT. This codes for CASRTGDHTEAFF.

The chain links TRBV28 to TRBJ2-1; D might be TRBD1 (6 bases). Trimming left V 5 bases short and J 10 bases short, with 9 bases between. Germline CDR1 and CDR2: MDHEN and SYDVKM. This CDR3 comprises 11 residues. The CDR3 nucleotides are TGTGCCAGCAGTCGGACAGAGGAGCAGTTCTTC. This codes for CASSRTEEQFF.

This chain links TRBV10-3 with TRBJ2-3, with D tentatively TRBD2 (6 bases). The CDR3 runs 17 residues. Trimming removed 3 bases at V and 0 bases at J, with 16 bases between. Per germline, CDR1 ENHRY and CDR2 SYGVKD. CDR3 nucleotide sequence: TGTGCCATCAGTGACTCCAGCGTCGGGACTAGCACAGATACGCAGTATTTT. Protein product: CAISDSSVGTSTDTQYF.

The chain recombines TRBV20-1 with TRBJ2-2; perhaps TRBD1 as D (5 bases). V was pared by 3 bases and J by 7 bases, with 9 bases between. The length of the CDR3 is 12 residues. The germline CDR1 and CDR2 sequences are DFQATT and SNEGSKA (reference sequence). This CDR3 reads CSARSRDGELFF. The CDR3 bases are TGCAGTGCTAGGTCCAGGGACGGGGAGCTGTTTTTT.

The genes are TRBV20-1 and TRBJ2-1; 13 bases are a match to TRBD2. Germline-derived CDR1 and CDR2 are DFQATT and SNEGSKA (reference sequence). There are 17 residues in the CDR3. The trim removed 7 bases at V and 0 bases at J, leaving 9 bases unmatched. The CDR3 DNA reads as TGCAGTGGGAGCGGACTAGCGGGAGTAGTCTCCTACAATGAGCAGTTCTTC. The encoded protein is CSGSGLAGVVSYNEQFF.

The chain uses TRBV4-2 and TRBJ2-3; TRBD1 matches at 10 bases. The V gene's germline CDR1 is LGHNA and CDR2 YNFKEQ. There are 15 residues in the CDR3. The V segment lost 0 bases and the J segment 5 bases; nucleotides outside the gene matches: 2. As DNA, the CDR3 is TGTGCCAGCAGCCAAGAAGGACAGGGGGAAGATACGCAGTATTTT. Protein: CASSQEGQGEDTQYF.

The rearrangement joins TRBV3-1 to TRBJ1-6; TRBD1 matches 7 bases. The length of the CDR3 is 15 residues. J lost 8 bases, V lost 0 bases, and 4 bases had no gene match. Germline loops: CDR1 LGHDT, CDR2 YNNKEL (reference sequence). CDR3 bases: TGTGCCAGCAGCCAAGAAGGGACAGACTATTCACCCCTCCACTTT. This encodes CASSQEGTDYSPLHF.

DNA of the CDR3: TGTGCCAGCAGCGAAGCAAGGCACTCCAGGGGTAGTATAGATACGCAGTATTTT. Protein: CASSEARHSRGSIDTQYF. The chain carries TRBV7-2 and TRBJ2-3; perhaps TRBD1 as D (6 bases). V was trimmed by 5 bases and J by 5 bases, leaving 26 bases between them. Germline CDR1 reads SGHTA; CDR2 reads FQGNSA. CDR3 size: 18 residues.

The V call is TRBV6-2 or TRBV6-3, the J call TRBJ1-5; TRBD1 agrees at 7 bases. This CDR3 has 14 amino acids. Germline V gene data show CDR1 as MNHEY and CDR2 as SVGEGT. Trimming removed 7 bases from V and 2 bases from J; junction bases left unmatched: 5. CDR3: CASTGGMGNQPQHF. The CDR3 region has the DNA TGTGCCAGCACAGGGGGTATGGGCAATCAGCCCCAGCATTTT.

The rearrangement joins TRBV7-8 to TRBJ2-5, with D uncertain. Trimming left V 1 base short and J 4 bases short, with 7 bases between. The CDR3 loop spans 13 amino acids. CDR1 is SGHVS, CDR2 FQNEAQ, per germline. The CDR3 region has the DNA TGTGCCAGCAGCTTAGGGGCCCCAGAGACCCAGTACTTC. It translates to CASSLGAPETQYF. Supplemented by reference TRBV7-8 and TRBJ2-5, the full variable domain reads GAGVSQSPRYKVAKRGQDVALRCDPISGHVSLFWYQQALGQGPEFLTYFQNEAQLDKSGLPSDRFFAERPEGSVSTLKIQRTQQEDSAVYLCASSLGAPETQYFGPGTRLLVL.

This sequence joins TRBV7-9 and TRBJ2-5, with no clear D. The V and J ends lost 5 bases and 4 bases respectively, with 23 bases between them. This CDR3 spans 17 amino acids. The germline V gene encodes CDR1 SEHNR and CDR2 FQNEAQ (reference sequence). The CDR3 spells CASSPRLRSPKPETQYF. CDR3 sequence (DNA): TGTGCCAGCAGCCCCCGATTAAGGAGCCCCAAACCAGAGACCCAGTACTTC.

This clonotype appeared a few times. This chain links TRBV28 with TRBJ2-1, with D possibly matching TRBD1 (6 bases). The end of the DNA aligns better with TRBJ2-5, so the J call may be wrong. Germline CDR1 is MDHEN and CDR2 is SYDVKM. This CDR3 has 14 residues. The CDR3 spells CASSLWGHEETQYF. CDR3 in DNA: TGTGCCAGCAGTTTATGGGGACACGAAGAGACCCAGTACTTC.

V usage is TRBV20-1 and J usage is TRBJ2-5, with TRBD1 identical over 9 bases. CDR1 is DFQATT, CDR2 SNEGSKA, per germline (reference sequence). The V gene end was trimmed by 5 bases and the J gene end by 4 bases; junction bases not matched to a gene: 5. CDR3 length: 13 amino acids. The CDR3 DNA reads as TGCAGTGCTTGGGACAGGGTGGGAGAGACCCAGTACTTC. It is translated as CSAWDRVGETQYF.

This clonotype occurred a few times. The CDR3 ends on some other residue instead of the conserved phenylalanine or tryptophan, so this is likely a read error. CDR3 loop: CASSPGEGAQPQHL. The CDR3 coding sequence is TGCGCCAGCAGCCCTGGGGAGGGGGCGCAGCCCCAGCATCTT. This chain links TRBV5-1 with TRBJ1-5, with 7 nucleotides matching TRBD1. Germline V gene sequence: CDR1 SGHRS, CDR2 YFSETQ. Germline trimming cut 4 bases from V and 7 bases from J; bases unmatched to any gene: 8. This CDR3 has 14 residues.

V usage is TRBV7-9 and J usage is TRBJ2-7, with a tentative D call TRBD1 (7 bases). Germline CDR1 is SEHNR and CDR2 is FQNEAQ (reference sequence). V was clipped by 5 bases and J by 4 bases, with 18 bases between them. The CDR3 consists of 15 residues. CDR3 sequence: CASSPLETGTYEQYF. CDR3 coding DNA: TGTGCCAGCAGCCCCCTAGAGACAGGGACTTACGAGCAGTACTTC.